The 25 T cell receptor beta chains below were found in one sample sequenced in a study of siplizumab effects on memory and regulatory T cells. TCRdb's copy holds only in-frame clones and misses some; the assay was immunoSEQ multiplex PCR. This table holds 100,000 or so clones, 92% found once. Sequencing input: Tregs sorted from blood. These TCRs come from a human donor in good health.

The V call is TRBV10-3, the J call TRBJ2-3; D possibly uses TRBD1 or TRBD2 (6 bases each). The CDR3 loop spans 15 amino acids. The V gene's germline CDR1 is ENHRY and CDR2 SYGVKD. The germline V and J ends were trimmed by 10 bases and 6 bases, with 23 bases remaining between them. In DNA, the CDR3 is TGTGCCACCGAACCACAGGGTCGGGGGTCGGATACGCAGTATTTT. Translation: CATEPQGRGSDTQYF.

The chain couples TRBV19 to TRBJ1-3; possibly TRBD1 for D (5 bases). The CDR3 is made up of 16 amino acids. V shed 10 bases and J shed 0 bases, with 19 bases lying between them. Germline CDR1 LNHDA, CDR2 SQIVND (reference sequence). The CDR3 loop reads CATRGPGTNSGNTIYF. The DNA for the CDR3 is TGTGCCACCCGGGGTCCAGGGACCAACTCTGGAAACACCATATATTTT. Using reference TRBV19 and TRBJ1-3 for the parts outside the CDR3, the full variable domain is DGGITQSPKYLFRKEGQNVTLSCEQNLNHDAMYWYRQDPGQGLRLIYYSQIVNDFQKGDIAEGYSVSREKKESFPLTVTSAQKNPTAFYLCATRGPGTNSGNTIYFGEGSWLTVV.

The rearrangement links TRBV6-6 to TRBJ2-1; D call uncertain. CDR1 and CDR2 (germline): MNHNY, SVGAGI (reference sequence). CDR3 size: 11 residues. V was pared by 2 bases and J by 8 bases, with 4 bases between. CDR3 sequence reads: CASSYRDEQFF. Here the CDR3 DNA reads TGTGCCAGCAGTTACCGCGATGAGCAGTTCTTC.

This chain connects TRBV7-3 to TRBJ2-7; TRBD2 agrees at 7 bases. With V trimmed by 3 bases and J by 7 bases, 9 bases remained unmatched. The CDR3 runs to 14 residues. CDR1 SGHTA and CDR2 FQGTGA come from the germline V gene. The CDR3 DNA reads TGTGCCAGCAGCTTCGGGACCGCCGGGGGGGAGCAGTACTTC. Residues: CASSFGTAGGEQYF.

Note on this clone: The same CDR3 arises from other DNA sequences in this sample as well. V is TRBV18 and J is TRBJ1-1, with unresolved D. The CDR3 sequence is 15 residues long. CDR1 KGHSH and CDR2 LQKENI come from the germline V gene. Trimming took off 9 bases at V and 1 base at J, with 18 bases between the two ends. The CDR3 DNA follows: TGTGCCAGTTCAACGGGAGGATGGGGGAACACTGAAGCTTTCTTT. As protein: CASSTGGWGNTEAFF.

This clone occurred once. The rearrangement uses TRBV28 and TRBJ1-5; tentative D call: TRBD1 (5 bases). The V end lost 6 bases, the J end lost 5 bases, and 26 bases lay between the germline ends. The CDR3 is 18 amino acids. Germline assignment: CDR1 MDHEN and CDR2 SYDVKM. CDR3 in amino acids: CASSDLFSGDGGDQPQHF. The DNA for the CDR3 is TGTGCCAGCAGCGATCTATTTTCGGGGGATGGGGGGGATCAGCCCCAGCATTTT.

CDR3 residues: CSVEEWAGSSYEQYF. Written as DNA, the CDR3 is TGCAGCGTTGAAGAATGGGCAGGGAGCTCCTACGAGCAGTACTTC. This chain uses TRBV29-1 with TRBJ2-7; the D gene could be TRBD1 or TRBD2 (5 bases each). V was cut by 0 bases and J by 0 bases, with 12 bases left in between. Germline V CDR1 and CDR2: SQVTM, ANQGSEA. There are 15 residues in the CDR3.

The J gene is TRBJ2-5, the V gene TRBV9, with D unresolved. The V gene lost 2 bases and the J gene lost 5 bases, with 16 bases spanning the gap. The CDR3 runs to 15 residues. CDR1 is SGDLS, CDR2 YYNGEE, per germline. CDR3: CASSVDPQPWETQYF. DNA of the CDR3: TGTGCCAGCAGCGTCGATCCCCAACCTTGGGAGACCCAGTACTTC.

The chain uses TRBV5-1 and TRBJ1-2, with D uncertain. Trimming cost V 3 bases and J 1 base, with 7 bases left between them. The CDR3 has 13 amino acids. Germline V gene data show CDR1 as SGHRS and CDR2 as YFSETQ. The CDR3 spells CASSSGDNYGYTF. DNA of the CDR3: TGCGCCAGCAGCTCCGGGGATAACTATGGCTACACCTTC. Using reference TRBV5-1 and TRBJ1-2 for the parts outside the CDR3, the full variable domain is KAGVTQTPRYLIKTRGQQVTLSCSPISGHRSVSWYQQTPGQGLQFLFEYFSETQRNKGNFPGRFSGRQFSNSRSEMNVSTLELGDSALYLCASSSGDNYGYTFGSGTRLTVV.

This chain links TRBV28 with TRBJ1-1; 7 bases map to TRBD1. This CDR3 is built from 16 residues. Germline V lookup: CDR1 MDHEN, CDR2 SYDVKM. J lost 10 bases, V lost 4 bases, and 18 bases had no gene match. Here the CDR3 DNA reads TGTGCCAGCAGTTCCCCCTCAAGGGCCCGACAGGGAAGAGCTTTCTTT. Its translation: CASSSPSRARQGRAFF.

This clone appeared a single time. The chain combines TRBV9 with TRBJ1-1; TRBD1 might be the D (5 bases). With 0 bases removed from V and 4 bases from J, the gap between germline ends came to 13 bases. Germline CDR1 is SGDLS and CDR2 is YYNGEE. The CDR3 length is 15 residues. In DNA form, the CDR3 reads TGTGCCAGCAGCGTAGGGGACCGCCTTGGCACTGAAGCTTTCTTT. It yields the protein CASSVGDRLGTEAFF.

The chain recombines TRBV6-5 with TRBJ2-5; no clear D gene. Trimming stripped 6 bases from V and 0 bases from J, with 5 bases between. Germline CDR1 is MNHEY and CDR2 is SVGAGI. The CDR3 contains 12 residues. The CDR3 region has the DNA TGTGCCAGCAGCCGATACCAAGAGACCCAGTACTTC. Protein sequence: CASSRYQETQYF.

The chain links TRBV11-2 to TRBJ2-3; possibly TRBD1 or TRBD2 for D (5 bases each). Germline V gene sequence: CDR1 SGHAT, CDR2 FQNNGV. CDR3 length: 13 residues. V lost 7 bases and J 7 bases, leaving 15 bases between the germline ends. This CDR3 reads CASTQGVVNTQYF. Here the CDR3 DNA reads TGTGCCAGCACCCAGGGAGTCGTGAATACGCAGTATTTT.

The chain joins TRBV11-2 to TRBJ1-1; a weak D match, TRBD1 (5 bases). V lost 1 base to trimming and J lost 4 bases, with 22 bases between them. Germline V gene lookup returns CDR1 SGHAT and CDR2 FQNNGV. The CDR3 has 18 amino acids. As DNA, the CDR3 is TGTGCCAGCAGCTTAGTGGAGCTCCGTTGGGGGGAGGCCACTGAAGCTTTCTTT. It translates to CASSLVELRWGEATEAFF. The full variable domain, with the rest looked up from reference TRBV11-2 and TRBJ1-1, is EAGVAQSPRYKIIEKRQSVAFWCNPISGHATLYWYQQILGQGPKLLIQFQNNGVVDDSQLPKDRFSAERLKGVDSTLKIQPAKLEDSAVYLCASSLVELRWGEATEAFFGQGTRLTVV.

This clone was detected once. V gene TRBV30 combines with J gene TRBJ2-7, with TRBD2 matching 8 bases. Trimming removed 8 bases from V and 2 bases from J; junction bases left unmatched: 20. The length of the CDR3 is 17 residues. CDR1 and CDR2 (germline): GTSNPN, SVGIG (reference sequence). This chain's CDR3 is CAAQPGLVMDTPYEQYF. CDR3 nucleotides: TGTGCCGCCCAACCGGGACTAGTTATGGACACCCCCTACGAGCAGTACTTC.

The gene calls are TRBV6-6 and TRBJ2-7; unclear D gene. Trimming removed 2 bases at V and 3 bases at J, with 11 bases between. There are 14 residues in the CDR3. Looked up from germline, CDR1 is MNHNY and CDR2 is SVGAGI (reference sequence). The CDR3 sequence: CASSYGSLGYEQYF. CDR3 sequence (DNA): TGTGCCAGCAGTTACGGGTCCCTTGGCTACGAGCAGTACTTC.

The chain carries TRBV2 and TRBJ2-7; D is undetermined. This CDR3 is 12 amino acids long. With 6 bases removed from V and 4 bases from J, the gap between germline ends came to 10 bases. Germline loops: CDR1 SNHLY, CDR2 FYNNEI. The CDR3, as DNA: TGTGCCAGCAGCCCGGATTTTTACGAGCAGTACTTC. It yields the protein CASSPDFYEQYF. The complete variable domain, with remaining parts taken from reference TRBV2 and TRBJ2-7, reads EPEVTQTPSHQVTQMGQEVILRCVPISNHLYFYWYRQILGQKVEFLVSFYNNEISEKSEIFDDQFSVERPDGSNFTLKIRSTKLEDSAMYFCASSPDFYEQYFGPGTRLTVT.

The chain combines TRBV2 with TRBJ2-2; TRBD1 might be the D (5 bases). Germline assignment: CDR1 SNHLY and CDR2 FYNNEI. The CDR3 consists of 12 residues. V lost 7 bases and J lost 5, with 8 bases in between. CDR3 DNA: TGTGCCAGCACGGCAGGGACCGGGGAGCTGTTTTTT. Protein sequence: CASTAGTGELFF. The whole variable domain, remainder taken from reference TRBV2 and TRBJ2-2, is EPEVTQTPSHQVTQMGQEVILRCVPISNHLYFYWYRQILGQKVEFLVSFYNNEISEKSEIFDDQFSVERPDGSNFTLKIRSTKLEDSAMYFCASTAGTGELFFGEGSRLTVL.

The CDR3 bases are TGTGCCAGCAGCCAGAGGTCCGAGCAGTACTTC. Amino acid sequence: CASSQRSEQYF. The chain couples TRBV5-6 to TRBJ2-7; D is unresolved. Germline assignment: CDR1 SGHDT and CDR2 YYEEEE. This CDR3 is 11 amino acids long. V lost 4 bases to trimming and J lost 6 bases, with 8 bases between them. Supplemented by reference TRBV5-6 and TRBJ2-7, the full variable domain reads DAGVTQSPTHLIKTRGQQVTLRCSPKSGHDTVSWYQQALGQGPQFIFQYYEEEERQRGNFPDRFSGHQFPNYSSELNVNALLLGDSALYLCASSQRSEQYFGPGTRLTVT.

This chain connects TRBV6-5 to TRBJ2-1, with TRBD2 matching 10 bases. The CDR3 sequence is 15 residues long. From germline, CDR1 is MNHEY and CDR2 SVGAGI. Losses at the gene ends were 6 bases for V and 3 bases for J; bases not matched to a gene: 5. In nucleotides, the CDR3 is TGTGCCAGCAGATACGGACTAGCGGACTACAATGAGCAGTTCTTC. Amino acid sequence: CASRYGLADYNEQFF.

CDR3 loop: CAWSGGSLSTQYF. In nucleotides, the CDR3 is TGTGCCTGGAGTGGTGGGAGTCTGAGTACGCAGTATTTT. This chain uses TRBV30 with TRBJ2-3; D may be TRBD2 (5 bases). This CDR3 spans 13 amino acids. CDR1 GTSNPN and CDR2 SVGIG come from the germline V gene (reference sequence). With 1 base removed from V and 8 bases from J, the gap between germline ends came to 13 bases.

The rearrangement joins TRBV4-1 to TRBJ1-5; unclear D gene. V was cut by 4 bases and J by 3 bases, with 13 bases left in between. This CDR3 has 15 amino acids. Germline CDR1 and CDR2: MGHRA and YSYEKL. CDR3 DNA: TGCGCCAGCAGCCGTGTCTTAGGGAACAATCAGCCCCAGCATTTT. This gives the protein CASSRVLGNNQPQHF.

The rearrangement joins TRBV7-9 to TRBJ1-2, with 10 bases identical to TRBD1. The CDR3 length is 19 residues. Per germline, CDR1 SEHNR and CDR2 FQNEAQ (reference sequence). Germline trimming cut 5 bases from V and 5 bases from J; bases unmatched to any gene: 20. The CDR3 sequence: CASSQIDFTWTGGAYGYTF. DNA for the CDR3: TGTGCCAGCAGCCAGATTGACTTCACTTGGACAGGGGGGGCTTATGGCTACACCTTC. Full variable domain (outside the CDR3, taken from reference TRBV7-9 and TRBJ1-2): DTGVSQNPRHKITKRGQNVTFRCDPISEHNRLYWYRQTLGQGPEFLTYFQNEAQLEKSRLLSDRFSAERPKGSFSTLEIQRTEQGDSAMYLCASSQIDFTWTGGAYGYTFGSGTRLTVV.

Comment on this clone: The germline gene is not matched at one end of the junction; a read error may be the cause. The chain carries TRBV19 and TRBJ2-7, with a tentative D call TRBD2 (5 bases). The germline V gene encodes CDR1 LNHDA and CDR2 SQIVND (reference sequence). The CDR3 is 13 residues long. DNA for the CDR3: TGTGCCAGCAGTATAGCGTTACTCTACGAGCAGTACTTC. This translates into CASSIALLYEQYF.

V usage is TRBV18 and J usage is TRBJ2-7, with 11 bases that match TRBD1. Losses at the gene ends were 4 bases for V and 5 bases for J; bases not matched to a gene: 4. Germline V lookup: CDR1 KGHSH, CDR2 LQKENI. CDR3 size: 14 residues. CDR3 region: CASSRDRGADEQYF. The CDR3 region has the DNA TGTGCCAGCTCACGGGACAGGGGGGCGGACGAGCAGTACTTC.